This passage covers 28 T cell receptor beta chains from one sample sequenced in a study of T cells in localized non-small cell lung cancer. Profiling relied on immunoSEQ multiplex PCR, and the TCRdb table lists in-frame clones only, not all of them. The table shows around 100,000 clones, with over 80% occurring only once. This material consisted of peripheral blood, taken before any cancer treatment. The receptor source for this set is a man aged 40-75 years with stage I squamous cell lung carcinoma.

The rearrangement uses TRBV9 and TRBJ2-1; TRBD2 agrees at 10 bases. This CDR3 has 16 amino acids. J gave up 3 bases and V 2 bases, and 5 bases lay outside the gene matches. CDR1 and CDR2 (germline): SGDLS, YYNGEE. For the CDR3, the DNA is TGTGCCAGCAGCGTCTTAGCGGGGGGCAACTACAATGAGCAGTTCTTC. This codes for CASSVLAGGNYNEQFF.

V is TRBV9 and J is TRBJ1-2; D is possibly TRBD1 (6 bases). Trimming took off 0 bases at V and 3 bases at J, with 18 bases between the two ends. The length of the CDR3 is 17 residues. CDR1 and CDR2 from the germline V gene are SGDLS and YYNGEE. CDR3 in DNA: TGTGCCAGCAGCGTAGAAACCCAGGACAGTGGGGACTATGGCTACACCTTC. Protein sequence: CASSVETQDSGDYGYTF. Full variable domain (outside the CDR3, taken from reference TRBV9 and TRBJ1-2): DSGVTQTPKHLITATGQRVTLRCSPRSGDLSVYWYQQSLDQGLQFLIQYYNGEERAKGNILERFSAQQFPDLHSELNLSSLELGDSALYFCASSVETQDSGDYGYTFGSGTRLTVV.

V gene TRBV28 combines with J gene TRBJ2-1; D is ambiguous. The length of the CDR3 is 12 residues. The germline V gene encodes CDR1 MDHEN and CDR2 SYDVKM. Deletions cut 3 bases from V and 12 bases from J, with 12 bases between. CDR3 nucleotides: TGTGCCAGCAGTTTCGGATCGACGGGGCAGTTCTTC. This codes for CASSFGSTGQFF.

The CDR3 reads CASSYQGMNTEAFF. CDR3 bases: TGTGCCAGCAGTTACCAGGGGATGAACACTGAAGCTTTCTTT. The rearrangement links TRBV6-5 to TRBJ1-1; possibly TRBD1 for D (6 bases). Trimming took off 2 bases at V and 0 bases at J, with 7 bases between the two ends. Germline CDR1 MNHEY, CDR2 SVGAGI. This CDR3 has 14 residues.

The chain combines TRBV18 with TRBJ2-7, with 8 bases fitting TRBD1. With V trimmed by 4 bases and J by 2 bases, 4 bases remained unmatched. The CDR3 is 14 amino acids. The V gene's germline CDR1 is KGHSH and CDR2 LQKENI. The CDR3 loop reads CASSRDRGTYEQYF. CDR3 DNA sequence: TGTGCCAGCTCACGAGACAGGGGAACCTACGAGCAGTACTTC. Variable domain in full (rest from reference TRBV18 and TRBJ2-7): NAGVMQNPRHLVRRRGQEARLRCSPMKGHSHVYWYRQLPEEGLKFMVYLQKENIIDESGMPKERFSAEFPKEGPSILRIQQVVRGDSAAYFCASSRDRGTYEQYFGPGTRLTVT.

This sequence joins TRBV2 and TRBJ2-6; no clear D gene. The germline V and J ends were trimmed by 3 bases and 3 bases, with 9 bases remaining between them. Looked up from germline, CDR1 is SNHLY and CDR2 is FYNNEI. This CDR3 comprises 15 residues. The CDR3 nucleotides are TGTGCCAGCAGTGAGGGTCGCAGTGGGGCCAACGTCCTGACTTTC. Translation gives CASSEGRSGANVLTF.

This clone has just one count. The rearrangement uses TRBV28 and TRBJ2-2; 7 nucleotides agree with TRBD2. The CDR3 sequence is 16 residues long. CDR1 is MDHEN and CDR2 is SYDVKM in the germline V gene. V shed 5 bases, J shed 1 base, and the junction held 7 bases outside the gene matches. The CDR3 DNA reads as TGTGCCAGCAGTCGGACTAGTATTCTGAACACCGGGGAGCTGTTTTTT. Translation gives CASSRTSILNTGELFF. The entire variable domain, with the rest obtained from reference TRBV28 and TRBJ2-2, is as follows: DVKVTQSSRYLVKRTGEKVFLECVQDMDHENMFWYRQDPGLGLRLIYFSYDVKMKEKGDIPEGYSVSREKKERFSLILESASTNQTSMYLCASSRTSILNTGELFFGEGSRLTVL.

This clone came up a few times. The V call is TRBV9, the J call TRBJ1-1; D not resolved. The length of the CDR3 is 15 residues. CDR1 and CDR2 from the germline V gene are SGDLS and YYNGEE. V was cut by 4 bases and J by 4 bases, with 17 bases left in between. The CDR3 here is CASSFRADSGTEAFF. The CDR3, as DNA: TGTGCCAGCAGCTTCCGGGCTGACTCTGGCACTGAAGCTTTCTTT. Full variable domain (missing parts from reference TRBV9 and TRBJ1-1): DSGVTQTPKHLITATGQRVTLRCSPRSGDLSVYWYQQSLDQGLQFLIQYYNGEERAKGNILERFSAQQFPDLHSELNLSSLELGDSALYFCASSFRADSGTEAFFGQGTRLTVV.

This clone appeared a few times. The rearrangement joins TRBV19 to TRBJ2-1, with D possibly matching TRBD1 (6 bases). CDR1 LNHDA and CDR2 SQIVND come from the germline V gene (reference sequence). The ends were cut back, 5 bases at V and 4 bases at J, with 9 bases in the middle. CDR3 length: 13 residues. CDR3 coding DNA: TGTGCCAGTAGTTTAACAGGGTACAATGAGCAGTTCTTC. Its protein is CASSLTGYNEQFF. Supplemented by reference TRBV19 and TRBJ2-1, the full variable domain reads DGGITQSPKYLFRKEGQNVTLSCEQNLNHDAMYWYRQDPGQGLRLIYYSQIVNDFQKGDIAEGYSVSREKKESFPLTVTSAQKNPTAFYLCASSLTGYNEQFFGPGTRLTVL.

The chain recombines TRBV5-1 with TRBJ1-1, with no clear D. V dropped 0 bases and J dropped 3 bases, with 6 bases sitting between them. CDR1 is SGHRS, CDR2 YFSETQ, per germline. The CDR3 is 13 residues long. The CDR3 spells CASSLGMDTEAFF. CDR3 DNA sequence: TGCGCCAGCAGCTTGGGGATGGACACTGAAGCTTTCTTT.

This chain links TRBV7-9 with TRBJ2-7, with D hard to call. With 4 bases removed from V and 4 bases from J, the gap between germline ends came to 5 bases. Germline assignment: CDR1 SEHNR and CDR2 FQNEAQ (reference sequence). This CDR3 region has 11 residues. The CDR3 sequence is CASSSAYEQYF. CDR3 DNA: TGTGCCAGCAGCTCCGCTTACGAGCAGTACTTC.

The chain combines TRBV18 with TRBJ1-4; D gene unclear. The CDR3 has 16 amino acids. V gave up 4 bases and J gave up 0 bases, with 12 bases separating them. Germline-derived CDR1 and CDR2 are KGHSH and LQKENI. The CDR3 here is CASSRLRTATNEKLFF. CDR3 nucleotides: TGTGCCAGCTCACGGTTACGGACGGCAACTAATGAAAAACTGTTTTTT.

The V call is TRBV7-9, the J call TRBJ2-1; no definite D call. This CDR3 region has 11 residues. V lost 5 bases and J 16 bases, leaving 15 bases between the germline ends. Germline lookup yields CDR1 SEHNR and CDR2 FQNEAQ (reference sequence). The CDR3 region has the DNA TGTGCCAGCAGCACAAGACCGCCGCATTTCTTC. It yields the protein CASSTRPPHFF.

The J gene is TRBJ1-4, the V gene TRBV4-1, with D possibly TRBD1 on 5 matching bases. The CDR3 runs to 17 residues. The V gene's germline CDR1 is MGHRA and CDR2 YSYEKL. With 3 bases removed from V and 2 bases from J, the gap between germline ends came to 16 bases. The CDR3 is CASSQSTGGATNEKLFF. CDR3 nucleotide sequence: TGCGCCAGCAGCCAGAGTACAGGAGGGGCCACTAATGAAAAACTGTTTTTT.

The CDR3 nucleotides are TGCGCCAGCAGCCGCATTGGGTGGAACTATGGCTACACCTTC. It yields the protein CASSRIGWNYGYTF. The J gene is TRBJ1-2, the V gene TRBV4-1; D remains unclear. Germline CDR1 MGHRA, CDR2 YSYEKL. There are 14 residues in the CDR3. V gave up 4 bases and J gave up 2 bases, with 11 bases separating them.

The chain is built from TRBV2 and TRBJ2-5, with TRBD2 matching over 7 bases. V lost 8 bases to trimming and J lost 5 bases; unmatched junction nucleotides: 5. The germline V gene encodes CDR1 SNHLY and CDR2 FYNNEI. This CDR3 is 12 amino acids long. The chain's CDR3 is CASLGRVETQYF. The DNA for the CDR3 is TGTGCCAGCCTGGGGAGGGTTGAGACCCAGTACTTC.

The gene calls are TRBV6-1 and TRBJ2-7, with 10 bases fitting TRBD1. Trimming took 7 bases from V and 3 from J; bases not matched to a gene: 9. The CDR3 is made up of 15 amino acids. Per the germline V gene, CDR1 is MNHNS and CDR2 is SASEGT. CDR3 residues: CASIPGQGRFYEQYF. The CDR3, as DNA: TGTGCCAGCATTCCGGGACAGGGGCGATTCTACGAGCAGTACTTC.

The chain carries TRBV5-1 and TRBJ2-3, with 14 bases identical to TRBD2. The J segment lost 4 bases and the V segment lost 4 bases, leaving 5 bases of the junction unmatched. Germline assignment: CDR1 SGHRS and CDR2 YFSETQ. This CDR3 spans 16 amino acids. The CDR3 sequence is CASSTTSGGAADTQYF. CDR3 coding DNA: TGCGCCAGCAGCACGACTAGCGGGGGGGCAGCAGATACGCAGTATTTT.

The rearrangement links TRBV18 to TRBJ1-2; TRBD1 is a possible D gene (6 bases). There are 13 residues in the CDR3. In germline, CDR1 is KGHSH, CDR2 LQKENI. Trimming pared 3 bases from V and 7 bases from J, leaving 12 bases between. The CDR3 DNA follows: TGTGCCAGCTCACCCACAGGGTATGGTGGCTACACCTTC. Translation: CASSPTGYGGYTF. The full variable domain, with the rest looked up from reference TRBV18 and TRBJ1-2, is NAGVMQNPRHLVRRRGQEARLRCSPMKGHSHVYWYRQLPEEGLKFMVYLQKENIIDESGMPKERFSAEFPKEGPSILRIQQVVRGDSAAYFCASSPTGYGGYTFGSGTRLTVV.

The gene calls are TRBV7-2 and TRBJ1-1; D is uncertain. The CDR3 extends over 14 amino acids. V lost 0 bases and J lost 1, with 6 bases in between. The germline V gene encodes CDR1 SGHTA and CDR2 FQGNSA. This chain's CDR3 is CASSLALGNTEAFF. The CDR3 DNA is TGTGCCAGCAGCTTAGCGCTCGGGAACACTGAAGCTTTCTTT.

This rearrangement joins TRBV5-4 to TRBJ2-2; the D is unclear. V lost 0 bases to trimming and J lost 7 bases, with 10 bases between them. The CDR3 covers 14 residues. Germline CDR1 is SGHNT and CDR2 is YYREEE (reference sequence). CDR3: CASSLEGKIGELFF. For the CDR3, the DNA is TGTGCCAGCAGCTTGGAAGGGAAGATCGGGGAGCTGTTTTTT.

This sequence joins TRBV18 and TRBJ1-1; D unresolved. The CDR3 contains 15 residues. Germline V CDR1 and CDR2: KGHSH, LQKENI. V lost 2 bases, J lost 1 base, and 11 bases lay in between. CDR3: CASSPGPSPNTEAFF. In DNA form, the CDR3 reads TGTGCCAGCTCACCAGGGCCGAGTCCGAACACTGAAGCTTTCTTT.

V and J are TRBV18 and TRBJ1-1, with 7 bases that match TRBD1. Germline V gives CDR1 KGHSH, CDR2 LQKENI. The CDR3 runs 13 residues. The V and J ends lost 7 bases and 9 bases, in that order; junction bases with no gene match: 11. The CDR3 region is CASFEGAIKKAFF. CDR3 in DNA: TGTGCCAGCTTCGAGGGGGCTATTAAAAAAGCTTTCTTT.

The DNA of the CDR3 is TGTGCCAGTAGTATAGCGGGGGGTCGGGTTGGTGAGCAGTTCTTC. It encodes CASSIAGGRVGEQFF. The rearrangement links TRBV19 to TRBJ2-1; 7 bases map to TRBD2. Unmatched junction bases numbered 9, after V lost 1 base and J lost 9 bases. CDR1 and CDR2 (germline): LNHDA, SQIVND (reference sequence). The CDR3 sequence is 15 residues long.

The gene calls are TRBV10-2 and TRBJ2-5, with 7 positions matching TRBD2. This CDR3 has 21 residues. From germline, CDR1 is WSHSY and CDR2 SAAADI. V lost 7 bases and J lost 0; bases outside the gene matches: 26. For the CDR3, the DNA is TGCGCCAGCACCCGGGGCGAGCGGTCCGTTCAGGGAGGGGTCCACCAAGAGACCCAGTACTTC. It codes for CASTRGERSVQGGVHQETQYF.

This clone has just one count. CDR3 nucleotides: TGTGCCAGCAGCGAAGGAGCCTATGGCTACACCTTC. Protein sequence: CASSEGAYGYTF. The genes are TRBV5-6 and TRBJ1-2; D remains unclear. Germline CDR1 and CDR2: SGHDT and YYEEEE. There are 12 residues in the CDR3. Trimming shortened V by 4 bases and J by 4 bases, and 8 bases separated the two germline ends.

The chain is built from TRBV4-1 and TRBJ2-1; D is ambiguous. Germline CDR1 reads MGHRA; CDR2 reads YSYEKL. CDR3 length equals 16 residues. The V gene lost 8 bases and the J gene lost 5 bases, with 22 bases spanning the gap. CDR3 coding DNA: TGCGCCAGCCCTGCCTTTGTTGCAAGCAAGAACAATGAGCAGTTCTTC. The encoded protein is CASPAFVASKNNEQFF.

The chain recombines TRBV5-1 with TRBJ1-1; TRBD1 is a possible D gene (5 bases). Trimming removed 5 bases at V and 7 bases at J, with 18 bases between. Germline CDR1 SGHRS, CDR2 YFSETQ. CDR3 length: 14 amino acids. CDR3 in DNA: TGCGCCAGCAGTAAGGGGCCGGGGTCCGATGAAGCTTTCTTT. Protein sequence: CASSKGPGSDEAFF. Full variable domain (outside the CDR3, taken from reference TRBV5-1 and TRBJ1-1): KAGVTQTPRYLIKTRGQQVTLSCSPISGHRSVSWYQQTPGQGLQFLFEYFSETQRNKGNFPGRFSGRQFSNSRSEMNVSTLELGDSALYLCASSKGPGSDEAFFGQGTRLTVV.